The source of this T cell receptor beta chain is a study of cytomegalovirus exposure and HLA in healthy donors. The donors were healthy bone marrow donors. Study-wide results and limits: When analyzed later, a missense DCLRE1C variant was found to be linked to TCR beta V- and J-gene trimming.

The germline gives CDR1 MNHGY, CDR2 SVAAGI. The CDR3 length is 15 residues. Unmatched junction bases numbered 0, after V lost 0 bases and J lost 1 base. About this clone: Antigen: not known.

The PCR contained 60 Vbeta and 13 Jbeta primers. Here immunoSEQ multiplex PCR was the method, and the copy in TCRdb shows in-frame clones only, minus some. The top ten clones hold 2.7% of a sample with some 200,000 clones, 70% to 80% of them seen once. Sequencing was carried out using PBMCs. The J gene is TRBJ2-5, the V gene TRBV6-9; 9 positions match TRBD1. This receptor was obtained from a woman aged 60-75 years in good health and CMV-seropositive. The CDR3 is CASSYSTGGQETQYF. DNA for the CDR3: TGTGCCAGCAGTTATTCGACAGGGGGCCAAGAGACCCAGTACTTC.